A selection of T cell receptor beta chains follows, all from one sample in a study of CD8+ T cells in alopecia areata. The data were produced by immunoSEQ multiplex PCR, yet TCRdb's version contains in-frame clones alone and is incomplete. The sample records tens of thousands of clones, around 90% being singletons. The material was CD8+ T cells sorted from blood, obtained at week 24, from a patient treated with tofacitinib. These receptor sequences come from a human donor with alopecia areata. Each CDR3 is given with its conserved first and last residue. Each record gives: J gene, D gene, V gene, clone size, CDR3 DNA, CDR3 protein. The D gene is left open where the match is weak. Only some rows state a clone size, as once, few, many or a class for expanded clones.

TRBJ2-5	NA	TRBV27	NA	TGTGCCAGCAGGCTGAACACGGGGGACGGAGAGACCCAGTACTTC	CASRLNTGDGETQYF
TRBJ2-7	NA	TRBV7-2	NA	TGTGCCAGCAGCTACTCCCGGTCCTACGAGCAGTACTTC	CASSYSRSYEQYF
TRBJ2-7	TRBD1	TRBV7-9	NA	TGTGCCAGCAGGCGGACAGGCTCCTACGAGCAGTACTTC	CASRRTGSYEQYF
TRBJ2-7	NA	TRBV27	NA	TGTGCCAGCAGTTTTGATAGACTCGCCTACGAGCAGTACTTC	CASSFDRLAYEQYF
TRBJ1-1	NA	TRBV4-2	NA	TGTGCCAGCAGCCAAGAAAACTTGGGGACCGGTGCTTTCTTT	CASSQENLGTGAFF
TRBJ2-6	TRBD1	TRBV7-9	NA	TGTGCCAGCAGCCCCCCAACAGGGGCTGGGGCCAACGTCCTGACTTTC	CASSPPTGAGANVLTF
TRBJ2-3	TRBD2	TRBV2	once	TGTGCCAGCAGTGAATTAGCTAGCGGGGGCATAGATACGCAGTATTTT	CASSELASGGIDTQYF
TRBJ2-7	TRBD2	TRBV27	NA	TGTGCCAGCAGGAATATAGCGGGGGCCTACTACGAGCAGTACTTC	CASRNIAGAYYEQYF
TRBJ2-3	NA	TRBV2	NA	TGTGCCAGCAGTGAGCAGGCATCCTTCACAGATACGCAGTATTTT	CASSEQASFTDTQYF
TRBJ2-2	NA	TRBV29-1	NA	TGCAGCGTTGGACGGCTGAACACCGGGGAGCTGTTTTTT	CSVGRLNTGELFF
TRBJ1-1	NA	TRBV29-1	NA	TGCAGCGCGTCGCAGGGGCAAGCTTTCTTT	CSASQGQAFF
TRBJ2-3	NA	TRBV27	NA	TGTGCCAGCAGTTTTTTTAGCCCGGCAGCGGATACGCAGTATTTT	CASSFFSPAADTQYF
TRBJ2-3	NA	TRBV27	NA	TGTGCCAGCAGTCGTTATAAGGGGCCCACAGATACGCAGTATTTT	CASSRYKGPTDTQYF
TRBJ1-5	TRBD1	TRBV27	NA	TGTGCCAGCAGTCCCCGGGACAGGGGGCCAAATCAGCCCCAGCATTTT	CASSPRDRGPNQPQHF
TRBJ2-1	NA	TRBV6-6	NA	TGTGCCACCCGGGACCCAACTATGCGTTACAATGAGCAGTTCTTC	CATRDPTMRYNEQFF
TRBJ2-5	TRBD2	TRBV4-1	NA	TGCGCCAGCAGCCCAAGCTCCTTAGCGGGGGGGCGGGAGACCCAGTACTTC	CASSPSSLAGGRETQYF
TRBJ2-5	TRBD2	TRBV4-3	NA	TGCGCCAGCAGCCAAGACGTTGCAGGACTAGCGGGGGGGCAAGAGACCCAGTACTTC	CASSQDVAGLAGGQETQYF
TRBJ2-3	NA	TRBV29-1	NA	TGCAGCGTTAGCAGCAGCCCGATCACAGATACGCAGTATTTT	CSVSSSPITDTQYF
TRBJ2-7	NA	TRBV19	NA	TGTGCCAGTAGTATAGAGGACAACACCTACGAGCAGTACTTC	CASSIEDNTYEQYF
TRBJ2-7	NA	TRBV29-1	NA	TGCAGCGTTGAAGATAGCGACGAGCAGTACTTC	CSVEDSDEQYF
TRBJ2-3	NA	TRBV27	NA	TGTGCCAGCAGTTTAAGTAGGGGATGGGGCACAGATACGCAGTATTTT	CASSLSRGWGTDTQYF
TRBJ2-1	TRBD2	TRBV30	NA	TGTGCCTGGATCCAACTAGCGGGTAAATACAATGAGCAGTTCTTC	CAWIQLAGKYNEQFF
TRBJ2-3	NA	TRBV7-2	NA	TGTGCCAGCAGCTTAGCGAGGGACACATATGGCTGGCGCACAGATACGCAGTATTTT	CASSLARDTYGWRTDTQYF
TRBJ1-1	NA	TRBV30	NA	TGTGCCTGGAGTGGGGTGGCAGCGACTGAAGCTTTCTTT	CAWSGVAATEAFF
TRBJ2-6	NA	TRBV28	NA	TGTGCCAGCAGTTTCCAAGTGGACAGAATCTCCTCTGGGGCCAACGTCCTGACTTTC	CASSFQVDRISSGANVLTF
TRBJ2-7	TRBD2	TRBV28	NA	TGTGCCAGCACCCTCGCGGGGGGCCACGAGCAGTACTTC	CASTLAGGHEQYF
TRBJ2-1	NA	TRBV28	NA	TGTGCCAGCAGTTTGGCCACTATTGATGAGCAGTTCTTC	CASSLATIDEQFF
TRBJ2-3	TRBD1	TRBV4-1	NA	TGCGCCAGCAACCACCGGACAGGGGAAGGAACAGATACGCAGTATTTT	CASNHRTGEGTDTQYF
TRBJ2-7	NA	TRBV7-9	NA	TGTGCCAGCAGCGCCTCCCGGGGGCTCGAGCAGTACTTC	CASSASRGLEQYF
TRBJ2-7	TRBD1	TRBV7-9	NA	TGTGCCAGCAGTACCGGGACAGTTGGGGCTTACTACGAGCAGTACTTC	CASSTGTVGAYYEQYF
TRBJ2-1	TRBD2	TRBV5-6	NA	TGTGCCAGCAGCTTTGGAGCGGGGGTCTCCGCAGATGAGCAGTTCTTC	CASSFGAGVSADEQFF
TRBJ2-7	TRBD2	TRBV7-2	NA	TGTGCCAGCAGCGGGAGGGAAGCCGAGCAGTACTTC	CASSGREAEQYF
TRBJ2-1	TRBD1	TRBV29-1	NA	TGCAGCGTAGACAATGACAGGGGTTCTAGTATCGAGCAGTTCTTC	CSVDNDRGSSIEQFF
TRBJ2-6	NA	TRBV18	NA	TGTGCCAGCTCACCACCATTAGGGACCCACGCCTCTGGGGCCAACGTCCTGACTTTC	CASSPPLGTHASGANVLTF
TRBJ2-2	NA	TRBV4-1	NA	TGCGCCAGCAGCCCCGAGGCTAGCACCGGGGAGCTGTTTTTT	CASSPEASTGELFF
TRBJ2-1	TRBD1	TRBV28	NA	TGTGCCAGCAGTTTCAGGGGGTACAATGAGCAGTTCTTC	CASSFRGYNEQFF
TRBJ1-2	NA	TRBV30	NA	TGTGCCTGGAGTGGGCTCTATGGCTATGGCTACACCTTC	CAWSGLYGYGYTF
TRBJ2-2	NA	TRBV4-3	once	TGCGCCAGCAGCCAAGATCGGCGGGCCTCGAACACCGGGGAGCTGTTTTTT	CASSQDRRASNTGELFF
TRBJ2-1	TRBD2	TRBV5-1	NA	TGCGCCAGCAGCCGCCTCACGCGGGGGGCTCCCTTCAATGAGCAGTTCTTC	CASSRLTRGAPFNEQFF
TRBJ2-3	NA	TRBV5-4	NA	TGTGCCAGCAGCACGGACAACAGCACAGATACGCAGTATTTT	CASSTDNSTDTQYF
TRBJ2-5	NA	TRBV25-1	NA	TGTGCCAGCAGTTACGGAGAGACCCAGTACTTC	CASSYGETQYF
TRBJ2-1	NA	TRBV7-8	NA	TGTGCCAGCAGTTTAAGGGCGTATATCGAGCAGTTCTTC	CASSLRAYIEQFF
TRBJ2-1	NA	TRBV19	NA	TGTGCCAGTAGTATAGTACAGTCGTACAATGAGCAGTTCTTC	CASSIVQSYNEQFF
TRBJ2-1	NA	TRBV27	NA	TGTGCCAGCAGTTTACTACAGGAGAGCTCCTACAATGAGCAGTTCTTC	CASSLLQESSYNEQFF
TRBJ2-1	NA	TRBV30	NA	TGTGCCTGGAGGCGGTGGAATGAGCAGTTCTTC	CAWRRWNEQFF
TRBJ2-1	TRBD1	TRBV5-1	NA	TGCGCCAGCAGCCCGACAGGGGCCTACAATGAGCAGTTCTTC	CASSPTGAYNEQFF
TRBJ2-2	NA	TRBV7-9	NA	TGTGCAAGCAGTTCCCCCCGGGACATTCGTTCCGGGGAGCTGTTTTTT	CASSSPRDIRSGELFF
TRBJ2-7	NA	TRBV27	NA	TGTGCCAGCAGTCAACCAGGGGGGCAAGTGGCCCTCTACGAGCAGTACTTC	CASSQPGGQVALYEQYF
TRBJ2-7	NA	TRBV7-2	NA	TGTGCCAGCAGCACCGGATTCTCCTACGAGCAGTACTTC	CASSTGFSYEQYF
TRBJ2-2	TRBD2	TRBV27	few	TGTGCCAGCAGGTCGGGGGGGGGCGAAACCGGGGAGCTGTTTTTT	CASRSGGGETGELFF
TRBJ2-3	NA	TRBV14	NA	TGTGCCAGCAGCCCAAGCCTGGACAGCCACGTTAGCACAGATACGCAGTATTTT	CASSPSLDSHVSTDTQYF
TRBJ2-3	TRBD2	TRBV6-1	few	TGTGCCAGCAGTGATAGTGGAGGAAGCGGGGGCACAGATACGCAGTATTTT	CASSDSGGSGGTDTQYF
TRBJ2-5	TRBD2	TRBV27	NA	TGTGCCAGCAGTTTCTTCGGACTAGCGGGGCCTAAAGAGACCCAGTACTTC	CASSFFGLAGPKETQYF
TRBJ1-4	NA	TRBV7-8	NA	TGTGCCAGCAGCCAAGACCCTGCAACTAATGAAAAACTGTTTTTT	CASSQDPATNEKLFF